This T cell receptor (beta chain) originates from a study of blood T cells in healthy people across ages. Study details: Capture by template switching was about one barcoded beta molecule per two T cells.

A J-beta primer mix and a sample-barcoded 5' primer were used in a second PCR of about 7 to 12 cycles. TCRdb called the 5' RACE reads again in MiXCR, with one record for every CDR3 protein. The sample lists some 1,500,000 distinct CDR3 sequences, roughly two fifths occurring once. As concerns this clonotype: Its antigen is undetermined.

Study-level points and caveats: One million T cells yielded diversity estimates that were considered underestimates. Donor CMV status, an unknown factor, possibly confounded changes in expanded clonotypes.

Total RNA was extracted at no less than 5.5 micrograms per sample. CDR3 length: 15 amino acids. Germline V gene data show CDR1 as SGHTA and CDR2 as FQGNSA. Trimming took 1 base from V and 1 from J, leaving 7 bases between them. The sequence came from a woman aged 18-30 years in good health. The chain recombines TRBV7-2 with TRBJ2-2, with TRBD1 as a possible D gene (6 bases). Sequenced: blood. The CDR3 loop is CASSLETGNTGELFF. The CDR3 bases are TGTGCCAGCAGCTTAGAGACAGGGAACACCGGGGAGCTGTTTTTT.